Detailed here is one T cell receptor (delta chain). The antigen is not known. The CDR3 extends over 23 amino acids. Germline V lookup: CDR1 TSWWSYY, CDR2 QGS. The V gene end was trimmed by 1 base and the J gene end by 0 bases; junction bases not matched to a gene: 24. These data belong to a study of Vδ1+ human thymocytes. Study-level results: Thymic TRG and TRD repertoires appeared highly polyclonal, with Gaussian CDR3 length distributions. Many TRG clonotypes were shared between donors; TRD repertoires were essentially private.

Extracted RNA was reverse transcribed into cDNA. Multiplex PCR used pooled V-gene forward primers and a constant-region reverse primer to amplify CDR3s. TCRdb ran CATT on the multiplex PCR reads. The sample has about 75,000 delta-chain clones; around 35% are singletons. The source material was Vdelta1+ gamma-delta thymocytes from the thymus. Documented subset: FACS-sorted CD3+ TCRalphabeta- TCRVdelta1+ TCRVdelta2- thymocytes. This sequence originates from a boy under three years old who had congenital heart surgery. The rearrangement joins TRDV1 to TRDJ1, with 9 positions matching TRDD3. The CDR3 protein is CALGEPISNLGIRVSMYTDKLIF. The CDR3, as DNA: TGTGCTCTTGGGGAACCTATTTCCAACCTGGGGATACGTGTGTCAATGTACACCGATAAACTCATCTTT.